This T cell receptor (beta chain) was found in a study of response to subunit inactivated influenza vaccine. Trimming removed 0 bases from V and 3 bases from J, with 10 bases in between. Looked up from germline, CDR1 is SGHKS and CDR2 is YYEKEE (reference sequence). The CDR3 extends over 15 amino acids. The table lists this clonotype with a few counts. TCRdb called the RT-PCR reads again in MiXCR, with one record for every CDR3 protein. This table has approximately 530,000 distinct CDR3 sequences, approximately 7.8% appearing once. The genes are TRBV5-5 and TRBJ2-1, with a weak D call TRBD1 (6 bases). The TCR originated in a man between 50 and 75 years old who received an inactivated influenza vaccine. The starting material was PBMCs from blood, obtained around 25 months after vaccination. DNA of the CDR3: TGTGCCAGCAGCTTGGCCAGGACAGTCTACAATGAGCAGTTCTTC. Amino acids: CASSLARTVYNEQFF.